This record concerns one T cell receptor beta chain sequence. The antigen remains unidentified. Measured with immunoSEQ multiplex PCR; TCRdb has only the in-frame clones, and not every one. The sample carries roughly 120,000 clones, 75% to 90% recorded once. This specimen comes from a study of radiation and T cells in renal cell carcinoma. Whole-study context: Nephrectomy followed 15 Gy stereotactic body radiation by 4 weeks.

Whole-study findings and limits: From baseline, blood top tumor clonotypes peaked at 2 weeks post-radiation.

The CDR3 totals 16 residues. From germline, CDR1 is SGHTA and CDR2 FQGNSA. The ends lost 1 base at V and 7 bases at J; junction bases unmatched: 8. Time point reported: blood 2 weeks post-SBRT. Indicated treatment: 15 Gy SBRT to primary tumor, nephrectomy 4 weeks later. Clear cell pathology was present in this patient's renal cell carcinoma. The clonotype originates from a woman aged 55-70 years with renal cell carcinoma. J is TRBJ2-1 and V is TRBV7-2; 9 bases fit TRBD2. Material: blood, obtained from a patient whose treatment included radiotherapy and nephrectomy. The CDR3 DNA sequence: TGTGCCAGCAGCTTAGGGCGCAGCGGGAGGATAAATGAGCAGTTCTTC. This encodes CASSLGRSGRINEQFF. The variable domain in full, with the rest retrieved from reference TRBV7-2 and TRBJ2-1, is GAGVSQSPSNKVTEKGKDVELRCDPISGHTALYWYRQSLGQGLEFLIYFQGNSAPDKSGLPSDRFSAERTGGSVSTLTIQRTQQEDSAVYLCASSLGRSGRINEQFFGPGTRLTVL.